This T cell receptor (beta chain) was observed in a study of sequential checkpoint blockade in melanoma. The overall study: After both sequences, patients received maintenance nivolumab.

Sequenced by immunoSEQ multiplex PCR; TCRdb stores in-frame clones only, minus some. The sample carries 7,000 or so clones, about 84% recorded once. The germline gives CDR1 MDHEN, CDR2 SYDVKM. The CDR3 runs 11 residues. Trimming removed 6 bases from V and 3 bases from J, with 3 bases in between. This clone has just a few counts. Treatment reported: randomized to nivolumab then ipilimumab (arm A) or the reverse (arm B). PBMC sorting kept live CD3+CD8+ cells without CD19 or CD56. This clonotype was sampled from a human donor with melanoma. The input for sequencing was CD8+ T cells sorted from blood (inferred from file names), taken from a patient given nivolumab and ipilimumab in sequence. This chain links TRBV28 with TRBJ1-5; D not resolved. This CDR3 reads CASSFNQPQHF. DNA for the CDR3: TGTGCCAGCAGCTTCAATCAGCCCCAGCATTTT.